These 17 T cell receptor beta chains were all obtained from the same sample, sequenced in a study of esophageal squamous cell carcinoma under preoperative chemotherapy. Each CDR3 protein gets one entry after TCRdb re-called the PCR reads with MiXCR. Of about 30,000 distinct CDR3 sequences listed, around 50% were seen once; the top ten hold over 9.5%. Time point of the sample: before preoperative PTX-NDP chemotherapy. The specimen was collected from a patient given preoperative chemotherapy. All receptors derive from a human donor with esophageal squamous cell carcinoma. The donor label of this sample is uncertain.

About this clonotype itself: One end of the junction fails to match germline, which may point to a read error. This chain uses TRBV27 with TRBJ2-3; 8 positions match TRBD2. CDR3 length: 15 residues. The germline gives CDR1 MNHEY, CDR2 SMNVEV (reference sequence). Here the CDR3 reads CASKSGGRDTDMQYF. CDR3 bases: TGTGCCAGCAAATCGGGGGGGAGAGACACAGACATGCAGTATTTC.

The rearrangement links TRBV5-8 to TRBJ2-3; D remains unclear. This CDR3 spans 15 amino acids. Per germline, CDR1 SGHTS and CDR2 YDEGEE. V was trimmed by 0 bases and J by 0 bases, leaving 8 bases between them. This CDR3 reads CASSLDPGSTDTQYF. CDR3 nucleotide sequence: TGTGCCAGCAGCTTGGATCCCGGGAGCACAGATACGCAGTATTTT.

Points on this clonotype: Germline is not matched at one junction end, which may reflect a read error. The gene calls are TRBV7-3 and TRBJ2-4, with D perhaps TRBD1 or TRBD2 (6 bases each). The germline gives CDR1 SGHTA, CDR2 FQGTGA. This CDR3 contains 17 residues. CDR3 in amino acids: CASSAGLGGRDKNIQYF. In DNA, the CDR3 is TGTGCCAGCAGCGCGGGGCTGGGGGGCCGGGACAAAAACATCCAGTACTTC.

This clonotype was observed at least ten times. The chain uses TRBV6-1 and TRBJ2-1; 7 positions agree with TRBD2. CDR3 length equals 14 residues. V was pared by 6 bases and J by 4 bases, with 6 bases of the junction left unmatched. Germline lookup yields CDR1 MNHNS and CDR2 SASEGT. CDR3 nucleotides: TGTGCCAGCAGGGGGAGGGCGGGGTACAATGAGCAGTTCTTC. This codes for CASRGRAGYNEQFF.

The chain joins TRBV3-1 to TRBJ2-3; TRBD1 aligns across 7 bases. CDR3 length: 14 amino acids. Germline loops: CDR1 LGHDT, CDR2 YNNKEL (reference sequence). V dropped 6 bases and J dropped 1; count of bases not matched to a gene: 4. This CDR3 reads CASRTGSGTDTQYF. The CDR3 bases are TGTGCCAGCAGGACAGGGTCCGGCACAGATACGCAGTATTTT.

There are many counts of this clonotype. The genes are TRBV6-2 or TRBV6-3 and TRBJ2-1; D unresolved. The germline V and J ends were trimmed by 0 bases and 10 bases, with 13 bases remaining between them. This CDR3 spans 14 amino acids. The germline gives CDR1 MNHEY, CDR2 SVGEGT. CDR3 DNA: TGTGCCAGCAGTTACTCGAACCCCAGAACCGAGCAGTTCTTC. Protein sequence: CASSYSNPRTEQFF.

This clonotype appeared a single time. The chain links TRBV7-2 to TRBJ2-1; 8 nucleotides line up with TRBD2. Judging by the DNA end, TRBJ2-4 fits better; the J call may be wrong. The CDR3 runs to 16 residues. The germline CDR1 and CDR2 sequences are SGHTA and FQGNSA. The CDR3 loop reads CASSRVGGGDGEIQYF. In DNA form, the CDR3 reads TGTGCCAGCAGCCGGGTCGGGGGGGGAGATGGAGAGATTCAGTACTTC.

On this clonotype itself: The CDR3 ends on some other residue instead of the conserved phenylalanine or tryptophan, so this is likely a read error. Because the CDR3's place on the DNA is in doubt, the DNA is left out and the CDR3 is given as listed by TCRdb. The rearrangement uses TRBV7-8 and TRBJ2-5; the table gives TRBD2 as D, unverified against the DNA. Ends included, the CDR3 has 17 residues. Germline lookup yields CDR1 SGHVS and CDR2 FQNEAQ. The CDR3 loop reads CASSLKARGGEPETQLL.

By sample fraction, this clonotype is large. In DNA form, the CDR3 reads TGTGCCAGCAGCTCCCAAAGGGAGACCCAGTACTTC. It encodes CASSSQRETQYF. V usage is TRBV7-2 and J usage is TRBJ2-5; D remains ambiguous. V gave up 4 bases and J gave up 5 bases, with 8 bases separating them. The CDR3 spans 12 residues. CDR1 is SGHTA, CDR2 FQGNSA, per germline.

The rearrangement links TRBV12-3 or TRBV12-4 to TRBJ1-5; TRBD1 aligns across 7 bases. The CDR3 runs 14 residues. The trim removed 3 bases at V and 2 bases at J, leaving 1 base unmatched. The CDR3, as DNA: TGTGCCAGCAGTTTCGGGACAGGCAATCAGCCCCAGCATTTT. Encoded protein: CASSFGTGNQPQHF.

This clonotype was recorded many times. This chain uses TRBV7-2 with TRBJ2-5; D not certain. The tail of the sequence fits TRBJ2-7 better, so the J call may be wrong. CDR1 and CDR2 (germline): SGHTA, FQGNSA. There are 12 residues in the CDR3. The CDR3 loop is CASSFDTYEQYF. The CDR3 bases are TGTGCCAGCAGCTTTGACACTTACGAGCAGTACTTC.

This clonotype is classed as medium-sized. The chain uses TRBV7-6 and TRBJ2-3, with 7 bases matching TRBD2. Germline V gives CDR1 SGHVS, CDR2 FNYEAQ. V trimming: 2 bases; J trimming: 5 bases; junction bases outside the gene matches: 7. The CDR3 is 15 residues long. The CDR3 region has the DNA TGTGCCAGCAGCTTATCCTCGGGAGGCCAAGATACGCAGTATTTT. Protein product: CASSLSSGGQDTQYF.

Points on this clonotype: One end of the junction fails to match germline, which may point to a read error. The chain couples TRBV7-6 to TRBJ2-3; 7 bases agree with TRBD2. Germline V gene lookup returns CDR1 SGHVS and CDR2 FNYEAQ. The CDR3 has 16 amino acids. The CDR3 is CASSLMGGWGTDMQYF. In DNA, the CDR3 is TGTGCCAGCAGCTTAATGGGGGGGTGGGGCACAGATATGCAGTATTTT.

The table lists this clonotype with many counts. The genes are TRBV12-3 or TRBV12-4 and TRBJ2-5; D is unclear. The CDR3 consists of 13 residues. V was shortened by 2 bases and J by 4 bases, with 8 bases between the two germline ends. The CDR3 is CASSLRARETQYF. CDR3 DNA sequence: TGTGCCAGCAGTTTAAGGGCGAGAGAGACCCAGTACTTC.

This clonotype came up many times. This chain joins TRBV7-2 and TRBJ2-4; no reliable D call. V dropped 5 bases and J dropped 0 bases, with 11 bases sitting between them. The V gene's germline CDR1 is SGHTA and CDR2 FQGNSA. CDR3 length equals 15 residues. CDR3 sequence: CASSQDVIAKNIQYF. The CDR3 bases are TGTGCCAGCAGCCAGGACGTAATAGCCAAAAACATTCAGTACTTC.

The V call is TRBV7-9, the J call TRBJ2-1, with 10 nucleotides matching TRBD2. The V gene end was trimmed by 1 base and the J gene end by 10 bases; junction bases not matched to a gene: 16. CDR1 and CDR2 from the germline V gene are SEHNR and FQNEAQ (reference sequence). This CDR3 has 18 residues. CDR3 region: CASSLGGGLASEVREQFF. CDR3 nucleotides: TGTGCCAGCAGCTTAGGAGGGGGACTAGCGTCGGAAGTGAGGGAGCAGTTCTTC. Drawing the rest from reference TRBV7-9 and TRBJ2-1, the complete variable domain is DTGVSQNPRHKITKRGQNVTFRCDPISEHNRLYWYRQTLGQGPEFLTYFQNEAQLEKSRLLSDRFSAERPKGSFSTLEIQRTEQGDSAMYLCASSLGGGLASEVREQFFGPGTRLTVL.

This sequence joins TRBV7-6 and TRBJ2-1; D call uncertain. V was trimmed by 4 bases and J by 0 bases, leaving 10 bases between them. The CDR3 length is 15 residues. Per the germline V gene, CDR1 is SGHVS and CDR2 is FNYEAQ. The CDR3 is CASSSRPTSYNEQFF. The DNA of the CDR3 is TGTGCCAGCAGCTCTCGACCTACCTCCTACAATGAGCAGTTCTTC.